This T cell receptor beta chain comes out of a study of blood T cells in healthy people across ages. Study-level background: For every two T cells, template switching captured about one barcoded beta molecule. Study-wide findings and caveats: Older age went with lower TCR beta diversity per million T cells, in a roughly linear way.

Turning to this clonotype: Its specificity is unknown.

Trimming stripped 1 base from V and 3 bases from J, with 8 bases between. From germline, CDR1 is SGHNT and CDR2 YYREEE (reference sequence). The CDR3 sequence is 13 residues long. A second roughly 6 to 12 cycle PCR used barcoded and J-beta primers. A 12-random-nucleotide template-switch adaptor tagged each cDNA molecule. One entry per CDR3 protein, called by TCRdb with MiXCR from the 5' RACE reads. The sample holds roughly 1,500,000 distinct CDR3 sequences, roughly 45% seen once. The study recruited healthy Caucasian donors from Russia who were aged about 6 to 95. This sequence joins TRBV5-4 and TRBJ2-7; no firm D call. The TCR sequence derives from a woman in her late teens or twenties in good health. Source material: blood. The CDR3 DNA sequence: TGTGCCAGCAGCTTGCAGGAAAGCTACGAGCAGTACTTC. Translated, it gives CASSLQESYEQYF.